These 32 T cell receptor beta chains were sequenced from one sample in a study of blood T cell repertoires in COVID-19. The data were produced by immunoSEQ multiplex PCR, yet TCRdb's version contains in-frame clones alone and is incomplete. The table shows around 60,000 clones, with around 83% occurring only once. Sequencing used peripheral blood. These receptors were obtained from a man between 50 and 59 years old with COVID-19, enrolled during active disease.

V gene TRBV19 combines with J gene TRBJ1-1; 7 bases map to TRBD1. CDR1 and CDR2 (germline): LNHDA, SQIVND (reference sequence). The CDR3 length is 12 residues. Trimming at V came to 4 bases and at J to 11 bases, leaving 7 bases not matched to a gene. The CDR3, as DNA: TGTGCCAGTAGTACCAGGACAGGCTCGGCTTTCTTT. Its protein product is CASSTRTGSAFF.

V gene TRBV15 combines with J gene TRBJ2-2, with 7 bases that match TRBD1. Trimming at V came to 3 bases and at J to 1 base, leaving 2 bases not matched to a gene. CDR1 LNHNV and CDR2 YYDKDF come from the germline V gene (reference sequence). The CDR3 has 15 amino acids. The CDR3 is CATSRGTVNTGELFF. DNA of the CDR3: TGTGCCACCAGCAGGGGGACAGTGAACACCGGGGAGCTGTTTTTT.

The gene calls are TRBV7-2 and TRBJ2-4, with 7 bases aligning to TRBD1. The germline CDR1 and CDR2 sequences are SGHTA and FQGNSA. The CDR3 consists of 14 residues. J lost 6 bases, V lost 0 bases, and 2 bases had no gene match. CDR3 in amino acids: CASSLAAGGNIQYF. In DNA, the CDR3 is TGTGCCAGCAGCTTAGCGGCAGGGGGAAACATTCAGTACTTC.

CDR3 amino acids: CAIAGQPDGYTF. Here the CDR3 DNA reads TGTGCCATCGCGGGACAGCCGGATGGCTACACCTTC. The chain employs TRBV10-3 and TRBJ1-2, with TRBD1 matching over 7 bases. V gave up 8 bases and J gave up 6 bases; unmatched junction bases: 6. The CDR3 is 12 residues long. Per the germline V gene, CDR1 is ENHRY and CDR2 is SYGVKD.

The chain carries TRBV30 and TRBJ2-7; 8 bases agree with TRBD2. The V gene's germline CDR1 is GTSNPN and CDR2 SVGIG (reference sequence). The CDR3 loop spans 14 amino acids. V gave up 1 base and J gave up 3 bases; unmatched junction bases: 5. The CDR3 loop is CAWSELAGIYEQYF. CDR3 nucleotide sequence: TGTGCCTGGAGTGAGTTAGCGGGAATCTACGAGCAGTACTTC. The whole variable domain, filled in from reference TRBV30 and TRBJ2-7, reads SQTIHQWPATLVQPVGSPLSLECTVEGTSNPNLYWYRQAAGRGLQLLFYSVGIGQISSEVPQNLSASRPQDRQFILSSKKLLLSDSGFYLCAWSELAGIYEQYFGPGTRLTVT.

The chain couples TRBV7-9 to TRBJ2-3, with TRBD2 matching 7 bases. This CDR3 spans 16 amino acids. From germline, CDR1 is SEHNR and CDR2 FQNEAQ (reference sequence). V trimming: 5 bases; J trimming: 1 base; junction bases outside the gene matches: 9. DNA of the CDR3: TGTGCCAGCAGCCCACTCTGGGAGGGTGGCACAGATACGCAGTATTTT. Its translation is CASSPLWEGGTDTQYF. The variable domain in full, with the rest retrieved from reference TRBV7-9 and TRBJ2-3, is DTGVSQNPRHKITKRGQNVTFRCDPISEHNRLYWYRQTLGQGPEFLTYFQNEAQLEKSRLLSDRFSAERPKGSFSTLEIQRTEQGDSAMYLCASSPLWEGGTDTQYFGPGTRLTVL.

This chain connects TRBV10-3 to TRBJ1-5, with 9 bases matching TRBD1. The V gene end was trimmed by 3 bases and the J gene end by 3 bases; junction bases not matched to a gene: 3. CDR3 length equals 15 residues. CDR1 and CDR2 from the germline V gene are ENHRY and SYGVKD. The CDR3 sequence is CAISEGTGYNQPQHF. The CDR3 DNA reads as TGTGCCATCAGTGAAGGGACAGGGTACAATCAGCCCCAGCATTTT.

CDR3 sequence reads: CASSFSETSGEQYF. The CDR3 bases are TGCGCCAGCAGTTTCTCGGAGACCTCGGGCGAGCAGTACTTC. V gene TRBV23-1 combines with J gene TRBJ2-7; no definite D call. TRBV23-1 is reported as an ORF; its role is uncertain. V gave up 5 bases and J gave up 6 bases, with 17 bases separating them. The CDR3 length is 14 residues.

This chain uses TRBV5-1 with TRBJ2-1, with a possible D match to TRBD2 (7 bases). The CDR3 runs to 16 residues. Trimming left V 2 bases short and J 7 bases short, with 19 bases between. Germline values: CDR1 SGHRS, CDR2 YFSETQ. The CDR3: CASSLGGAEVKNEQFF. The CDR3, as DNA: TGCGCCAGCAGCTTAGGGGGGGCGGAGGTTAAAAATGAGCAGTTCTTC.

The genes are TRBV23-1 and TRBJ2-6; 8 bases line up with TRBD1. TRBV23-1 is assigned to the ORF class and has an uncertain function. The CDR3 runs to 19 residues. V gave up 4 bases and J gave up 1 base; unmatched junction bases: 12. In nucleotides, the CDR3 is TGCGCCAGCAGTCGCCCCCGCGACAGGGGAGGTTCTGGGGCCAACGTCCTGACTTTC. Translation gives CASSRPRDRGGSGANVLTF.

This chain's CDR3 is CASSPETQRSYEQYF. DNA of the CDR3: TGTGCCAGCAGCCCCGAGACACAGAGATCCTACGAGCAGTACTTC. This chain uses TRBV7-2 with TRBJ2-7; D remains ambiguous. The CDR3 is 15 amino acids. Germline loops: CDR1 SGHTA, CDR2 FQGNSA. The V end lost 5 bases, the J end lost 1 base, and 15 bases lay between the germline ends.

The chain carries TRBV21-1 and TRBJ1-1. TRBV21-1 has pseudogene status. This CDR3 comprises 15 residues. CDR3 in amino acids: CASSKLRGVPTEAFF. The CDR3 nucleotides are TGTGCCAGCAGCAAATTGCGGGGGGTCCCCACTGAAGCTTTCTTT.

J is TRBJ2-7 and V is TRBV9; 8 bases agree with TRBD2. The CDR3 contains 15 residues. V trimming: 3 bases; J trimming: 2 bases; junction bases outside the gene matches: 7. The germline V gene has CDR1 SGDLS and CDR2 YYNGEE. The CDR3 region is CASSAGGDYTYEQYF. CDR3 DNA sequence: TGTGCCAGCAGCGCCGGGGGGGACTACACCTACGAGCAGTACTTC.

The rearrangement joins TRBV27 to TRBJ2-3; 9 positions match TRBD2. The J segment lost 0 bases and the V segment lost 4 bases, leaving 11 bases of the junction unmatched. The CDR3 has 18 amino acids. From germline, CDR1 is MNHEY and CDR2 SMNVEV (reference sequence). The CDR3 nucleotides read TGTGCCAGCAGTTCCCTAGCGGGATCGGGACTCAGCACAGATACGCAGTATTTT. It is translated as CASSSLAGSGLSTDTQYF.

This clone was detected once. J is TRBJ2-7 and V is TRBV18; TRBD1 might be the D (5 bases). Germline V lookup: CDR1 KGHSH, CDR2 LQKENI. This CDR3 contains 14 residues. Trimming cost V 2 bases and J 5 bases, with 13 bases left between them. CDR3 amino acids: CASSPGIQAHEQYF. The DNA for the CDR3 is TGTGCCAGCTCACCAGGGATACAGGCCCACGAGCAGTACTTC.

This chain connects TRBV19 to TRBJ1-1; 8 bases are shared with TRBD1. Germline values: CDR1 LNHDA, CDR2 SQIVND (reference sequence). The V segment lost 7 bases and the J segment 6 bases; nucleotides outside the gene matches: 10. The CDR3 is 14 amino acids. CDR3 in DNA: TGTGCCAGTACGCGCACCAGGGGGCGGGCTGAAGCTTTCTTT. It is translated as CASTRTRGRAEAFF.

The rearrangement joins TRBV28 to TRBJ2-5, with TRBD2 matching 7 bases. The CDR3 has 15 amino acids. Germline CDR1 and CDR2: MDHEN and SYDVKM. V was pared by 6 bases and J by 3 bases, with 10 bases of the junction left unmatched. The CDR3 here is CASSILGAGEETQYF. CDR3 in DNA: TGTGCCAGCAGCATCCTCGGGGCGGGAGAAGAGACCCAGTACTTC. The whole variable domain, remainder taken from reference TRBV28 and TRBJ2-5, is DVKVTQSSRYLVKRTGEKVFLECVQDMDHENMFWYRQDPGLGLRLIYFSYDVKMKEKGDIPEGYSVSREKKERFSLILESASTNQTSMYLCASSILGAGEETQYFGPGTRLLVL.

This clone has a handful of counts. The V call is TRBV11-2, the J call TRBJ1-6; no clear D gene. Germline CDR1 and CDR2: SGHAT and FQNNGV. Trimming removed 4 bases from V and 9 bases from J, with 13 bases in between. CDR3 size: 14 residues. CDR3 protein: CASSSRSLSSPLHF. CDR3 bases: TGTGCCAGCAGCTCGCGGTCGTTGAGTTCACCCCTCCACTTT.

The V gene is TRBV6-5, the J gene TRBJ2-3; 7 bases are shared with TRBD2. The CDR3 loop spans 13 amino acids. From germline, CDR1 is MNHEY and CDR2 SVGAGI. J lost 4 bases, V lost 10 bases, and 8 bases had no gene match. This CDR3 is CAIGHGRADTQYF. As DNA, the CDR3 is TGTGCCATCGGTCATGGGAGGGCAGATACGCAGTATTTT.

This chain connects TRBV18 to TRBJ1-1; tentative D call: TRBD1 (6 bases). CDR3 length: 14 amino acids. Trimming removed 5 bases from V and 0 bases from J, with 10 bases in between. Germline V gives CDR1 KGHSH, CDR2 LQKENI. CDR3 DNA sequence: TGTGCCAGCTCAGGGGGCCTTATGAACACTGAAGCTTTCTTT. Translation gives CASSGGLMNTEAFF.

The chain carries TRBV18 and TRBJ1-1, with D uncertain. The CDR3 length is 14 residues. V lost 5 bases and J lost 1, with 11 bases in between. In germline, CDR1 is KGHSH, CDR2 LQKENI. The CDR3 here is CASSSIQSNTEAFF. CDR3 DNA sequence: TGTGCCAGCTCAAGTATCCAGTCGAACACTGAAGCTTTCTTT.

The rearrangement links TRBV5-1 to TRBJ2-2; maybe TRBD1 (6 bases). Germline assignment: CDR1 SGHRS and CDR2 YFSETQ. The CDR3 loop spans 16 amino acids. Trimming pared 0 bases from V and 6 bases from J, leaving 15 bases between. CDR3 in amino acids: CASSLGGRGHAGELFF. The CDR3 DNA sequence: TGCGCCAGCAGCTTGGGGGGCAGGGGTCACGCCGGGGAGCTGTTTTTT. The full variable domain, its missing parts supplied by reference TRBV5-1 and TRBJ2-2, is KAGVTQTPRYLIKTRGQQVTLSCSPISGHRSVSWYQQTPGQGLQFLFEYFSETQRNKGNFPGRFSGRQFSNSRSEMNVSTLELGDSALYLCASSLGGRGHAGELFFGEGSRLTVL.

CDR3: CASSSLTASTEAFF. The CDR3, as DNA: TGTGCCAGCAGCTCTTTGACAGCCTCTACTGAAGCTTTCTTT. The chain couples TRBV9 to TRBJ1-1; D might be TRBD1 (5 bases). The CDR3 has 14 residues. Germline V gene sequence: CDR1 SGDLS, CDR2 YYNGEE. The ends were cut back, 4 bases at V and 5 bases at J, with 15 bases in the middle.

This chain links TRBV25-1 with TRBJ2-2; D gene unclear. CDR1 and CDR2 (germline): MGHDK, SYGVNS. Trimming removed 2 bases from V and 5 bases from J, with 6 bases in between. This CDR3 spans 13 amino acids. Here the CDR3 DNA reads TGTGCCAGCAGTGAAGGGCCTACCGGGGAGCTGTTTTTT. As protein: CASSEGPTGELFF.

The chain joins TRBV4-3 to TRBJ2-3; TRBD2 might be the D (5 bases). This CDR3 region has 16 residues. Germline V lookup: CDR1 LGHNA, CDR2 YSLEER. V lost 1 base and J lost 2, with 13 bases in between. CDR3 loop: CASSQARGYPTDTQYF. CDR3 nucleotides: TGCGCCAGCAGCCAAGCTCGAGGGTACCCCACAGATACGCAGTATTTT.

The chain couples TRBV28 to TRBJ2-6; D unclear. V was pared by 3 bases and J by 0 bases, with 12 bases between. Germline lookup yields CDR1 MDHEN and CDR2 SYDVKM. The CDR3 is 17 amino acids. Written as DNA, the CDR3 is TGTGCCAGCAGTTTGGCATACAGTAACTCTGGGGCCAACGTCCTGACTTTC. This sequence encodes CASSLAYSNSGANVLTF.

The chain is built from TRBV3-1 (or the pseudogene TRBV3-2) and TRBJ2-1, with TRBD2 matching 10 bases. The germline CDR1 and CDR2 sequences are LGHDT and YNNKEL (reference sequence). Trimming took 4 bases from V and 2 from J; bases not matched to a gene: 5. The CDR3 is 16 amino acids. For the CDR3, the DNA is TGTGCCAGCAGCCTTTGGACTAGCGGCCCCTACAATGAGCAGTTCTTC. It specifies CASSLWTSGPYNEQFF.

The chain uses TRBV7-8 and TRBJ2-1; 7 positions match TRBD1. Trimming took 5 bases from V and 4 from J; bases not matched to a gene: 5. There are 14 residues in the CDR3. The germline V gene encodes CDR1 SGHVS and CDR2 FQNEAQ. The CDR3 loop is CASSHRQGYNEQFF. The DNA for the CDR3 is TGTGCCAGCAGCCATCGACAGGGATACAATGAGCAGTTCTTC. Full variable domain (remainder filled in from reference TRBV7-8 and TRBJ2-1): GAGVSQSPRYKVAKRGQDVALRCDPISGHVSLFWYQQALGQGPEFLTYFQNEAQLDKSGLPSDRFFAERPEGSVSTLKIQRTQQEDSAVYLCASSHRQGYNEQFFGPGTRLTVL.

This clone was seen just once. The rearrangement links TRBV19 to TRBJ1-5, with a possible D match to TRBD1 (6 bases). V lost 10 bases to trimming and J lost 7 bases, with 20 bases between them. CDR1 LNHDA and CDR2 SQIVND come from the germline V gene (reference sequence). The CDR3 contains 14 residues. The CDR3 DNA is TGTGCCACCACTGAACAGGGTAGTTACCAGCCCCAGCATTTT. It translates to CATTEQGSYQPQHF.

The table lists this clone with a few counts. The chain employs TRBV5-4 and TRBJ2-1; 11 nucleotides align to TRBD1. The length of the CDR3 is 15 residues. Germline CDR1 is SGHNT and CDR2 is YYREEE (reference sequence). V gave up 4 bases and J gave up 10 bases; unmatched junction bases: 10. The CDR3 sequence is CASSPGQGALKEQFF. Here the CDR3 DNA reads TGTGCCAGCAGCCCAGGACAGGGGGCTTTGAAGGAGCAGTTCTTC.

The J gene is TRBJ2-3, the V gene TRBV19, with D maybe TRBD2 (5 bases). Germline-derived CDR1 and CDR2 are LNHDA and SQIVND (reference sequence). The V gene lost 10 bases and the J gene lost 2 bases, with 13 bases spanning the gap. CDR3 size: 13 residues. CDR3 nucleotide sequence: TGTGCCACCAGGAGGAGATTCACAGATACGCAGTATTTT. The encoded protein is CATRRRFTDTQYF.

About this clone itself: In this CDR3 the conserved last residue, phenylalanine or tryptophan, is missing, so a read error is likely. It is unclear where the CDR3 begins or ends on the DNA, so no DNA is shown, and the CDR3 is as TCRdb lists it. The rearrangement links TRBV4-3 to TRBJ2-2; TRBD2 reflects the table's D call only, with no check against the DNA. The CDR3 has 16 residues if both end residues are counted. The germline gives CDR1 LGHNA, CDR2 YSLEER. The chain's CDR3 is CASSREPSGGAGELLY.